The TCR beta chain under discussion was sequenced for a study of blood T cell repertoires in COVID-19. At the level of the study: The United States, Italy and Spain were the sources of the acute and convalescent COVID-19 samples. T cells, B-cell-depleted T cells, or PBMCs supplied cDNA or gDNA.

In its sample, this clone was seen once. As originally analysed: Cell counts per sample came from amplifying reference gene primers. Sequencing used immunoSEQ multiplex PCR; TCRdb keeps in-frame clones, though not all of them. V and J calls and clone size are given by that table; D and trimming were obtained from the DNA. The repertoire holds under 500,000 clones, with around 88% as singletons. Sequenced material: peripheral blood. The sequence derives from a woman in her twenties or thirties with acute or convalescent COVID-19.

The CDR3 DNA reads TGTGCCAGCAGTGAATCGGGACAGAACACTGAAGCTTTCTTT. Protein: CASSESGQNTEAFF. This rearrangement joins TRBV25-1 to TRBJ1-1; D is possibly TRBD1 (6 bases). The CDR3 is 14 amino acids. CDR1 and CDR2 (germline): MGHDK, SYGVNS. Trimming removed 1 base at V and 1 base at J, with 7 bases between.